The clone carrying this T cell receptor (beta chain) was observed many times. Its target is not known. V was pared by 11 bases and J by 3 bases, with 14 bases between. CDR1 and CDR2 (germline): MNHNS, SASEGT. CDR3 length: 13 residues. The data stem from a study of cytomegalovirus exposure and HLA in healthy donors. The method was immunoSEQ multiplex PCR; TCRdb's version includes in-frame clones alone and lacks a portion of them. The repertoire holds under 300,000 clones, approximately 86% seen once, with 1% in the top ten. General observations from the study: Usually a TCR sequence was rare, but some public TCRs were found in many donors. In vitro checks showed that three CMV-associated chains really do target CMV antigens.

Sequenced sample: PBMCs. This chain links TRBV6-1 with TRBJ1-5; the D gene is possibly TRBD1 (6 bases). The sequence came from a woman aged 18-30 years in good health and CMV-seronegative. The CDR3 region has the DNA TGTGCCGGGTGCGGGGGCTACAATCAGCCCCAGCATTTT. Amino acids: CAGCGGYNQPQHF.